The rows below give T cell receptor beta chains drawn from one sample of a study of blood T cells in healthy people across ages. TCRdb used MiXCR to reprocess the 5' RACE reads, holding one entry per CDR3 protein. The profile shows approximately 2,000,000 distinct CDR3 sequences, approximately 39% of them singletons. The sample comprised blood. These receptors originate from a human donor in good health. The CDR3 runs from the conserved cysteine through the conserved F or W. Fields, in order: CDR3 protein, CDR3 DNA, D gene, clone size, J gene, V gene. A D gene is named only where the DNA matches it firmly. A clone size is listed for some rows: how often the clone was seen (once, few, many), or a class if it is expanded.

CASSLIPRQGTTYEQYF	TGTGCCAGCAGTTTGATCCCTCGACAGGGGACTACCTACGAGCAGTACTTC	-	few	TRBJ2-7	TRBV27
CATSRYRGDYGYTF	TGTGCCACCAGCAGGTACCGGGGGGACTATGGCTACACCTTC	-	-	TRBJ1-2	TRBV15
CASRGVRGNEKLFF	TGTGCCAGCAGAGGGGTCAGGGGTAATGAAAAACTGTTTTTT	-	few	TRBJ1-4	TRBV12-3/TRBV12-4
CSVGIQSGGNYEQYF	TGCAGCGTTGGTATTCAGAGTGGCGGTAACTACGAGCAGTACTTC	-	-	TRBJ2-7	TRBV29-1
CASSDDENEQFF	TGTGCCAGCAGCGACGACGAGAATGAGCAGTTCTTC	-	-	TRBJ2-1	TRBV11-1
CAISSLLADTQYF	TGTGCCATCAGTTCCCTACTAGCCGATACGCAGTATTTT	-	few	TRBJ2-3	TRBV10-3
CASSSSQVYEQYF	TGTGCCAGCAGTTCCAGTCAAGTCTACGAGCAGTACTTC	-	few	TRBJ2-7	TRBV28
CATEKTSGGPTDTQYF	TGTGCCACCGAAAAAACTAGCGGGGGGCCGACAGATACGCAGTATTTT	TRBD2	-	TRBJ2-3	TRBV24-1
CASRWDGYNEQFF	TGTGCCAGCAGGTGGGACGGCTACAATGAGCAGTTCTTC	-	-	TRBJ2-1	TRBV6-5
CASSMTGGKNEQYF	TGTGCCAGCAGTATGACAGGGGGTAAGAACGAGCAGTACTTC	TRBD1	-	TRBJ2-7	TRBV6-6
CASSIGTSGGLLTLDLYNEQFF	TGTGCCAGCAGCATCGGGACTAGCGGGGGCCTTCTAACCCTCGACTTATACAATGAGCAGTTCTTC	TRBD2	-	TRBJ2-1	TRBV9
CASSLSPSTGETQYF	TGTGCCAGCAGCTTGTCGCCATCTACGGGAGAGACCCAGTACTTC	-	-	TRBJ2-5	TRBV5-6
CASSRTGAEAFF	TGTGCCAGCAGCCGGACAGGGGCTGAAGCTTTCTTT	TRBD1	few	TRBJ1-1	TRBV7-9
CASSQESQGAGPDTQYF	TGTGCCAGCAGCCAAGAATCACAGGGGGCGGGCCCAGATACGCAGTATTTT	TRBD1	few	TRBJ2-3	TRBV4-2
CAGSRTGAYEQYF	TGTGCCGGCAGCCGAACAGGGGCCTACGAGCAGTACTTC	TRBD1	few	TRBJ2-7	TRBV7-2
CASSYRQGPLSVANVLTF	TGTGCCAGCAGTTACCGACAGGGACCCCTCTCTGTGGCCAACGTCCTGACTTTC	TRBD1	-	TRBJ2-6	TRBV6-2/TRBV6-3
CASSLGGAHQETQYF	TGTGCCAGCAGCTTAGGAGGGGCCCACCAAGAGACCCAGTACTTC	-	-	TRBJ2-5	TRBV11-2
CASSLLRQGQETQYF	TGCGCCAGCAGCTTGCTCCGACAGGGTCAAGAGACCCAGTACTTC	TRBD1	-	TRBJ2-5	TRBV5-1
CASSLPGRRQGMNTEAFF	TGTGCCAGCAGCTTACCTGGGAGAAGACAGGGGATGAACACTGAAGCTTTCTTT	TRBD1	-	TRBJ1-1	TRBV7-8
CASSYSPGTGEIDEKLFF	TGTGCCAGCAGCTACAGTCCCGGGACAGGGGAAATTGATGAAAAACTGTTTTTT	TRBD1	-	TRBJ1-4	TRBV9
CASSFTRGQETQYF	TGTGCCAGCAGTTTTACGCGGGGACAAGAGACCCAGTACTTC	-	many	TRBJ2-5	TRBV11-2
CSGTSGGLNFYEQYF	TGCAGCGGGACTAGCGGGGGGCTCAATTTCTACGAGCAGTACTTC	TRBD2	few	TRBJ2-7	TRBV20-1
CASSSESQYEQYF	TGTGCCAGCAGTTCCGAGTCCCAGTACGAGCAGTACTTC	-	few	TRBJ2-7	TRBV12-3/TRBV12-4
CASSSSVGGGDYEQYF	TGTGCCAGCAGCTCCTCGGTTGGAGGGGGCGACTACGAGCAGTACTTC	-	-	TRBJ2-7	TRBV7-9
CVSSQNYGQINEQFF	TGCGTCAGCAGCCAAAATTACGGACAGATTAATGAGCAGTTCTTC	-	-	TRBJ2-1	TRBV4-3
CASSLDPGAGYTF	TGTGCCAGCAGCTTAGATCCAGGGGCGGGCTACACCTTC	-	-	TRBJ1-2	TRBV7-2
CSVSTGTEQFF	TGCAGCGTCTCAACCGGGACGGAGCAGTTCTTC	-	many	TRBJ2-1	TRBV29-1
CASSPLPAAGFRTDTQYF	TGTGCCAGCAGCCCCCTACCCGCGGCCGGGTTTCGCACAGATACGCAGTATTTT	-	-	TRBJ2-3	TRBV9
CASSQGINTDTQYF	TGCGCCAGCAGCCAAGGTATCAACACAGATACGCAGTATTTT	-	few	TRBJ2-3	TRBV4-3
CAIRGTESYEQFF	TGTGCCATCAGGGGGACAGAATCCTACGAGCAGTTCTTC	TRBD1	-	TRBJ2-1	TRBV10-3